The 26 T cell receptor beta chains listed next were all sequenced from one sample in a study of cytomegalovirus exposure and HLA in healthy donors. The primer mix had 60 Vbeta and 13 Jbeta primers. Sequenced by immunoSEQ multiplex PCR; TCRdb stores in-frame clones only, minus some. The profile shows more than 80,000 clones, less than 85% of them singletons. The specimen sequenced was PBMCs. These TCRs come from a woman aged 55 to 70 in good health and CMV-seropositive.

This chain connects TRBV2 to TRBJ1-1; the D is unclear. Germline values: CDR1 SNHLY, CDR2 FYNNEI. This CDR3 contains 13 residues. V shed 7 bases and J shed 11 bases, with 20 bases lying between them. CDR3 nucleotides: TGTGCCAGCACGGGGAATCCCCTAGGAGAGGCTTTCTTT. This encodes CASTGNPLGEAFF.

The chain is built from TRBV9 and TRBJ2-5; 7 positions match TRBD2. The CDR3 is 14 residues long. Germline values: CDR1 SGDLS, CDR2 YYNGEE. With 4 bases clipped from V and 5 bases from J, the junction kept 8 bases outside the gene matches. The CDR3 bases are TGTGCCAGCAGCCCCGCGGGTAGCGGGGAGACCCAGTACTTC. This sequence encodes CASSPAGSGETQYF.

The genes are TRBV28 and TRBJ2-5, with 14 bases aligning to TRBD2. Germline V lookup: CDR1 MDHEN, CDR2 SYDVKM. The CDR3 loop spans 16 amino acids. J gave up 4 bases and V 4 bases, and 5 bases lay outside the gene matches. In nucleotides, the CDR3 is TGTGCCAGCAGTTGGGGACTAGCGGGAGTTGCAGAGACCCAGTACTTC. This gives the protein CASSWGLAGVAETQYF.

V and J are TRBV6-5 and TRBJ2-1; 8 bases fit TRBD2. The CDR3 totals 15 residues. The V segment lost 5 bases and the J segment 1 base; nucleotides outside the gene matches: 4. Looked up from germline, CDR1 is MNHEY and CDR2 is SVGAGI. CDR3 loop: CASSLLAESYNEQFF. The CDR3, as DNA: TGTGCCAGCAGTCTACTAGCGGAATCCTACAATGAGCAGTTCTTC.

The chain carries TRBV5-1 and TRBJ2-5; 7 nucleotides agree with TRBD1. The CDR3 totals 15 residues. Germline assignment: CDR1 SGHRS and CDR2 YFSETQ. J gave up 5 bases and V 1 base, and 8 bases lay outside the gene matches. Here the CDR3 DNA reads TGCGCCAGCAGCTTGATGGGACAGTCCTCGGAGACCCAGTACTTC. Residues: CASSLMGQSSETQYF.

The chain couples TRBV7-6 to TRBJ2-1; D is uncertain. V lost 7 bases to trimming and J lost 7 bases, with 14 bases between them. Germline V gives CDR1 SGHVS, CDR2 FNYEAQ. The CDR3 is 13 amino acids. CDR3 coding DNA: TGTGCCAGCACTCCTAGGCGTTATAATGAGCAGTTCTTC. It encodes CASTPRRYNEQFF.

The genes are TRBV7-3 and TRBJ2-2; 13 nucleotides line up with TRBD2. From germline, CDR1 is SGHTA and CDR2 FQGTGA. The CDR3 spans 18 residues. The V segment lost 5 bases and the J segment 1 base; nucleotides outside the gene matches: 7. This CDR3 is CASSRTSGSALNTGELFF. Here the CDR3 DNA reads TGTGCCAGCAGCAGGACTAGCGGGAGTGCCCTGAACACCGGGGAGCTGTTTTTT.

The chain carries TRBV5-1 and TRBJ1-4; 12 nucleotides match TRBD1. This CDR3 has 15 amino acids. The V gene end was trimmed by 3 bases and the J gene end by 11 bases; junction bases not matched to a gene: 8. From germline, CDR1 is SGHRS and CDR2 YFSETQ. The DNA of the CDR3 is TGCGCCAGCAGCTCGGGCGGGACAGGGGGCGATAAACTGTTTTTT. Translation gives CASSSGGTGGDKLFF.

The rearrangement uses TRBV15 and TRBJ2-5, with 9 bases that match TRBD1. The J segment lost 7 bases and the V segment lost 3 bases, leaving 9 bases of the junction unmatched. The germline gives CDR1 LNHNV, CDR2 YYDKDF (reference sequence). This CDR3 has 15 residues. CDR3 DNA sequence: TGTGCCACCAGCAGTAGACAGGGGGAGGCTCCGACCCAGTACTTC. This translates into CATSSRQGEAPTQYF.

This clone was observed a few times. This rearrangement joins TRBV2 to TRBJ1-5; no definite D call. The V end was cut by 4 bases, the J end by 3 bases, with 13 bases between. The CDR3 contains 15 residues. Germline CDR1 reads SNHLY; CDR2 reads FYNNEI. CDR3 sequence reads: CASSGRIQDNQPQHF. The CDR3 DNA reads as TGTGCCAGCAGTGGGCGGATACAAGACAATCAGCCCCAGCATTTT.

The V and J genes are TRBV6-5 and TRBJ2-5, with 7 positions matching TRBD2. There are 14 residues in the CDR3. The V gene end was trimmed by 0 bases and the J gene end by 4 bases; junction bases not matched to a gene: 2. Germline CDR1 MNHEY, CDR2 SVGAGI. CDR3 in DNA: TGTGCCAGCAGTTACTCGGCTAGCGGAGAGACCCAGTACTTC. Its translation: CASSYSASGETQYF.

In its sample, this clone was seen once. The chain recombines TRBV19 with TRBJ2-7, with unresolved D. This CDR3 has 13 residues. Germline V gene lookup returns CDR1 LNHDA and CDR2 SQIVND (reference sequence). V gave up 3 bases and J gave up 3 bases, with 9 bases separating them. CDR3 sequence reads: CASSILPGYEQYF. DNA for the CDR3: TGTGCCAGTAGTATTTTGCCGGGCTACGAGCAGTACTTC.

The chain employs TRBV4-1 and TRBJ1-2, with TRBD1 identical over 7 bases. CDR1 is MGHRA and CDR2 is YSYEKL in the germline V gene. This CDR3 contains 16 residues. V lost 4 bases to trimming and J lost 4 bases; unmatched junction nucleotides: 12. The DNA for the CDR3 is TGCGCCAGCAGCCCGGGGGGGGGTTACAGGGGCTATGGCTACACCTTC. Protein: CASSPGGGYRGYGYTF.

The chain has TRBV6-1 and TRBJ2-3; tentatively, D is TRBD1 (6 bases). The CDR3 spans 15 residues. Per the germline V gene, CDR1 is MNHNS and CDR2 is SASEGT. V was cut by 9 bases and J by 1 base, with 17 bases left in between. CDR3: CASVIQGVGTDTQYF. DNA for the CDR3: TGTGCCAGTGTGATACAGGGTGTCGGCACAGATACGCAGTATTTT.

CDR3 coding DNA: TGTGCCAGCAACCATAAGACTAGCGTAGCCAAAAACATTCAGTACTTC. It is translated as CASNHKTSVAKNIQYF. The chain has TRBV5-6 and TRBJ2-4; 8 nucleotides agree with TRBD2. The J segment lost 0 bases and the V segment lost 6 bases, leaving 8 bases of the junction unmatched. Germline values: CDR1 SGHDT, CDR2 YYEEEE. The CDR3 has 16 residues.

The chain recombines TRBV6-6 with TRBJ2-3, with 7 nucleotides matching TRBD2. The V and J ends lost 2 bases and 4 bases, in that order; junction bases with no gene match: 6. Per germline, CDR1 MNHNY and CDR2 SVGAGI (reference sequence). This CDR3 comprises 15 residues. The CDR3, as DNA: TGTGCCAGCAGTTACGTGGCGGGAGTGTCAGATACGCAGTATTTT. Translated: CASSYVAGVSDTQYF.

This sequence joins TRBV28 and TRBJ1-1; perhaps TRBD1 as D (5 bases). V was clipped by 2 bases and J by 2 bases, with 15 bases between them. CDR1 MDHEN and CDR2 SYDVKM come from the germline V gene. The CDR3 spans 16 residues. In DNA form, the CDR3 reads TGTGCCAGCAGTTTACCGGATTGGGGGGGAAACACTGAAGCTTTCTTT. This encodes CASSLPDWGGNTEAFF.

This sequence joins TRBV9 and TRBJ2-1; D is uncertain. CDR3 length: 13 residues. Germline CDR1 SGDLS, CDR2 YYNGEE. V lost 0 bases to trimming and J lost 2 bases, with 3 bases between them. Written as DNA, the CDR3 is TGTGCCAGCAGCGTAGCCGCCTACAATGAGCAGTTCTTC. It yields the protein CASSVAAYNEQFF.

This clone was detected only once. The V and J genes are TRBV6-1 and TRBJ2-7; D remains ambiguous. The ends were cut back, 6 bases at V and 7 bases at J, with 16 bases in the middle. This CDR3 is 13 amino acids long. CDR1 and CDR2 (germline): MNHNS, SASEGT. The CDR3 spells CASSPLRSREQYF. The CDR3 DNA reads TGTGCCAGCAGCCCCCTTCGTAGTCGGGAGCAGTACTTC.

The rearrangement joins TRBV5-1 to TRBJ2-1; TRBD2 matches at 8 bases. There are 16 residues in the CDR3. The germline gives CDR1 SGHRS, CDR2 YFSETQ. The J segment lost 0 bases and the V segment lost 4 bases, leaving 6 bases of the junction unmatched. CDR3 residues: CASSPLADSSYNEQFF. The CDR3 DNA follows: TGCGCCAGCAGCCCACTAGCGGATAGCTCCTACAATGAGCAGTTCTTC.

This clone appeared a single time. The genes are TRBV5-1 and TRBJ2-7; D is perhaps TRBD1 (6 bases). This CDR3 is built from 15 residues. Germline CDR1 and CDR2: SGHRS and YFSETQ. V lost 3 bases and J 7 bases, leaving 20 bases between the germline ends. CDR3: CASSWDIQPVREQYF. Written as DNA, the CDR3 is TGCGCCAGCAGCTGGGACATCCAACCAGTACGAGAGCAGTACTTC.

J is TRBJ2-1 and V is TRBV30; 7 nucleotides agree with TRBD1. Germline V gene sequence: CDR1 GTSNPN, CDR2 SVGIG (reference sequence). CDR3 size: 14 residues. Trimming took 4 bases from V and 10 from J; bases not matched to a gene: 13. Here the CDR3 reads CAWIKWDSWQEQFF. The CDR3 DNA reads TGTGCCTGGATTAAGTGGGACAGTTGGCAGGAGCAGTTCTTC. Drawing the rest from reference TRBV30 and TRBJ2-1, the complete variable domain is SQTIHQWPATLVQPVGSPLSLECTVEGTSNPNLYWYRQAAGRGLQLLFYSVGIGQISSEVPQNLSASRPQDRQFILSSKKLLLSDSGFYLCAWIKWDSWQEQFFGPGTRLTVL.

The gene calls are TRBV13 and TRBJ2-1, with TRBD1 as a possible D gene (6 bases). V gave up 3 bases and J gave up 0 bases, with 9 bases separating them. The CDR3 runs to 15 residues. Germline CDR1 and CDR2: PRHDT and FYEKMQ (reference sequence). The CDR3 spells CASSLGARSYNEQFF. The CDR3 DNA reads as TGTGCCAGCAGCTTGGGGGCGCGCTCCTACAATGAGCAGTTCTTC. The whole variable domain, remainder taken from reference TRBV13 and TRBJ2-1, is AAGVIQSPRHLIKEKRETATLKCYPIPRHDTVYWYQQGPGQDPQFLISFYEKMQSDKGSIPDRFSAQQFSDYHSELNMSSLELGDSALYFCASSLGARSYNEQFFGPGTRLTVL.

This clone has just a few counts. The chain uses TRBV30 and TRBJ2-2; the match to TRBD2 covers 9 bases. Trimming took 1 base from V and 5 from J; bases not matched to a gene: 8. Germline CDR1 reads GTSNPN; CDR2 reads SVGIG (reference sequence). This CDR3 comprises 16 residues. CDR3 sequence: CAWSGVAGGLTGELFF. The CDR3 DNA is TGTGCCTGGAGTGGGGTGGCGGGAGGGTTGACCGGGGAGCTGTTTTTT.

The chain couples TRBV11-3 to TRBJ2-1; TRBD1 agrees at 7 bases. J gave up 7 bases and V 0 bases, and 3 bases lay outside the gene matches. The CDR3 is 14 residues long. Germline loops: CDR1 SGHNT, CDR2 YENEEA. CDR3 in amino acids: CASSLDGTVNEQFF. In DNA, the CDR3 is TGTGCCAGCAGCTTAGATGGGACAGTTAATGAGCAGTTCTTC.

The chain carries TRBV6-5 and TRBJ1-2; TRBD1 matches at 7 bases. Germline V gene data show CDR1 as MNHEY and CDR2 as SVGAGI. CDR3 length: 15 residues. J was trimmed by 4 bases and V by 7 bases; bases with no gene match: 12. The CDR3, as DNA: TGTGCCAGCACTGACGCGGGACAGTTTGGCTATGGCTACACCTTC. It translates to CASTDAGQFGYGYTF.